This paragraph reports one T cell receptor (beta chain). Its antigen is undetermined. Germline-derived CDR1 and CDR2 are MNHEY and SVGAGI. The V end lost 0 bases, the J end lost 3 bases, and 6 bases lay between the germline ends. This CDR3 is 13 amino acids long. The sample is drawn from a study of CD8 T cells in Susac syndrome. In the study overall: Patients with Susac syndrome, at blood draw, were therapy-naive, on corticosteroids, or on intravenous immunoglobulin alone.

Findings and caveats of the study: TCR sequencing and HLA analysis covered a relatively small number of individuals.

Reverse transcription of roughly 0.45 to 1 ug RNA used random hexamers. Multiplex PCR with immunoSEQ amplified the TCR beta CDR3 across 54 Vbeta and 13 Jbeta. One entry per CDR3 protein, called by TCRdb with MiXCR from the immunoSEQ multiplex PCR reads. This sample yields about 81,000 distinct CDR3 sequences, of which approximately 93% are seen a single time; approximately 0.9% belongs to the top ten. Through negative isolation, CD4+ and CD8+ T cells were obtained, while TEMRA cells were enriched using FACS. The sequenced sample consisted of CD8+ T cells from PBMCs. The sequence was collected from a human donor with Susac syndrome. The chain recombines TRBV6-5 with TRBJ2-7; D unresolved. The CDR3 protein is CASSYSMSYEQYF. The DNA for the CDR3 is TGTGCCAGCAGTTACTCAATGAGCTACGAGCAGTACTTC.